Below, 9 T cell receptor beta chains from the same sample are listed, as sequenced in a study of CD8 T cells in ankylosing spondylitis. Overall study findings and caveats: Ankylosing spondylitis blood appeared to carry a characteristic TCR beta motif of roughly eight highly homologous variants.

Their antigens are not known. TCRdb reprocessed the 5' RACE reads via MiXCR and lists one record per CDR3 protein. Of almost 400,000 distinct CDR3 sequences in the sample, about a fifth were seen once. Sequencing was carried out using blood, either unsorted or a sorted T cell fraction (not recorded which). The receptor set was obtained from a male donor with ankylosing spondylitis.

This clonotype was seen only a few times. CDR3 bases: TGTGCCACCAGTGAGACCGGGACTAGCGGGGCCAGCTCCTACAATGAGCAGTTCTTC. It translates to CATSETGTSGASSYNEQFF. V and J are TRBV24-1 and TRBJ2-1; 13 nucleotides match TRBD2. J lost 0 bases, V lost 4 bases, and 8 bases had no gene match. CDR3 length equals 19 residues. The germline gives CDR1 KGHDR, CDR2 SFDVKD.

This clonotype came up a few times. No conserved phenylalanine or tryptophan ends this CDR3, so it is likely a read error. The DNA is left out, because the CDR3 cannot be placed on it with certainty; the CDR3 is given as TCRdb lists it. The CDR3 loop reads CASSQARGFLHP. The rearrangement links TRBV7-9 to TRBJ1-1. Inclusive of both ends, the CDR3 amounts to 12 amino acids. In germline, CDR1 is SEHNR, CDR2 FQNEAQ (reference sequence).

J is TRBJ2-1 and V is TRBV4-1; TRBD1 aligns across 10 bases. After removal of 1 base from V and 9 bases from J, the junction contained 12 bases not matched to a gene. The CDR3 sequence is 17 residues long. The germline V gene encodes CDR1 MGHRA and CDR2 YSYEKL. The CDR3 DNA reads TGCGCCAGCAGCCAAGGAAGGCCGGGACAGGGGCATGTTGAGCAGTTCTTC. It codes for CASSQGRPGQGHVEQFF.

This chain uses TRBV28 with TRBJ2-5; no firm D call. The germline V gene has CDR1 MDHEN and CDR2 SYDVKM. The CDR3 is 14 residues long. With 3 bases removed from V and 3 bases from J, the gap between germline ends came to 11 bases. CDR3 nucleotide sequence: TGTGCCAGCAGTTTTCGGTCAGTGAAAGAGACCCAGTACTTC. It codes for CASSFRSVKETQYF.

Here the CDR3 DNA reads TGTGCCAGCAGTGAAAGCGGGCGGGAGGGTTTGATTAGGAACACCGGGGAGCTGTTTTTT. It codes for CASSESGREGLIRNTGELFF. The J gene is TRBJ2-2, the V gene TRBV25-1; 9 bases map to TRBD2. V lost 2 bases and J lost 1; bases outside the gene matches: 14. CDR3 size: 20 residues. CDR1 MGHDK and CDR2 SYGVNS come from the germline V gene.

The table lists this clonotype with a few counts. The chain employs TRBV4-3 and TRBJ2-6; possibly TRBD2 for D (5 bases). The CDR3 totals 17 residues. Germline CDR1 LGHNA, CDR2 YSLEER. Trimming removed 0 bases from V and 4 bases from J, with 13 bases in between. CDR3 sequence (DNA): TGCGCCAGCAGCCAAGAGACGGGGTTGATGGGGGCCAACGTCCTGACTTTC. Its protein is CASSQETGLMGANVLTF.

The sample holds a few counts of this clonotype. This chain joins TRBV7-6 and TRBJ1-1; no reliable D call. Trimming pared 1 base from V and 5 bases from J, leaving 8 bases between. From germline, CDR1 is SGHVS and CDR2 FNYEAQ. This CDR3 is built from 13 residues. The CDR3 region is CASSLGRPTEAFF. CDR3 nucleotide sequence: TGTGCCAGCAGCTTAGGCCGGCCGACTGAAGCTTTCTTT. Full variable domain (remainder filled in from reference TRBV7-6 and TRBJ1-1): GAGVSQSPRYKVTKRGQDVALRCDPISGHVSLYWYRQALGQGPEFLTYFNYEAQQDKSGLPNDRFSAERPEGSISTLTIQRTEQRDSAMYRCASSLGRPTEAFFGQGTRLTVV.

This clonotype appeared a few times. The V and J genes are TRBV6-1 and TRBJ1-3; TRBD1 is a possible D gene (5 bases). Trimming pared 5 bases from V and 0 bases from J, leaving 11 bases between. The CDR3 is 15 amino acids. Germline CDR1 is MNHNS and CDR2 is SASEGT. CDR3 bases: TGTGCCAGCAGTACCGGGACGGGCTCTGGAAACACCATATATTTT. Its protein product is CASSTGTGSGNTIYF.

J is TRBJ2-7 and V is TRBV5-5; D is ambiguous. Between the trimmed V and J ends, which lost 4 bases and 3 bases, there was a span of 26 bases. The CDR3 is 18 amino acids. Germline CDR1 reads SGHKS; CDR2 reads YYEKEE (reference sequence). CDR3 in DNA: TGTGCCAGCAGCGCTACCTGGGATTGGCGAGGTATGGGCTACGAGCAGTACTTC. Its translation: CASSATWDWRGMGYEQYF.